This TCR beta chain is from a study of T cells after yellow fever vaccination. Findings and caveats of the study: After the booster, approximately 96% of CD4 and 88% of CD8 primary-response clones were re-detected. The secondary T-cell response peaked on day 5, not day 15, but was weaker.

It was through 5'RACE template switching that TCR cDNA was made, with a universal primer site and UMIs added. TCRdb called the 5' RACE reads again in MiXCR, with one record for every CDR3 protein. Of around 550,000 distinct CDR3 sequences in the sample, approximately 21% were seen once. With regard to this clonotype: Its antigen is as yet unknown.

The CDR3 runs 13 residues. Per the germline V gene, CDR1 is SGHTA and CDR2 is FQGNSA. V dropped 9 bases and J dropped 4; count of bases not matched to a gene: 6. Specimen: PBMCs, collected 15 days after the yellow fever booster vaccination. The sequence was obtained from a man aged 30 to 39 who received the YFV17D yellow fever vaccine. The J gene is TRBJ1-2, the V gene TRBV7-2, with 9 bases aligning to TRBD1. CDR3 sequence reads: CASRETGGYGYTF. CDR3 bases: TGTGCCAGTCGCGAGACAGGGGGCTATGGCTACACCTTC.